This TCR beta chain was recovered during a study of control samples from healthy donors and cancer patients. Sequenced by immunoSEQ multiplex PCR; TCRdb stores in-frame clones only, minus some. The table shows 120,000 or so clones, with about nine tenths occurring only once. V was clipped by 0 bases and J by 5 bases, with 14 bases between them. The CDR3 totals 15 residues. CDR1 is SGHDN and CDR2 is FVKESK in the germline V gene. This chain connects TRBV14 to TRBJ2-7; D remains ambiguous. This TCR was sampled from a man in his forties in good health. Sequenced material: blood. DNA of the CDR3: TGTGCCAGCAGCCAAGAGGGCAGGCGGCCGGACGAGCAGTACTTC. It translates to CASSQEGRRPDEQYF.